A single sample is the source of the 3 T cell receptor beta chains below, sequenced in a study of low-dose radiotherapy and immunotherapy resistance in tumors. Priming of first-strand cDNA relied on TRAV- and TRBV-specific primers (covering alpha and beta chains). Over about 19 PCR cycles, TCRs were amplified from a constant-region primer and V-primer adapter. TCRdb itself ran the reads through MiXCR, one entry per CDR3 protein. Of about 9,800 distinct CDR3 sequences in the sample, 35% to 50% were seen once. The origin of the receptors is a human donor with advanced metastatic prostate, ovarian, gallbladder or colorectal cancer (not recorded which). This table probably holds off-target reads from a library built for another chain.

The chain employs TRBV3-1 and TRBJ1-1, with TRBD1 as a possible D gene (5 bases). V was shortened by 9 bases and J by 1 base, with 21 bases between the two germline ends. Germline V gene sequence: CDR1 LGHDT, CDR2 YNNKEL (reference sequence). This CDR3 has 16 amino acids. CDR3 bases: TGTGCCAGGATCCGAGATATTCAGGGCCCGAACACTGAAGCTTTCTTT. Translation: CARIRDIQGPNTEAFF.

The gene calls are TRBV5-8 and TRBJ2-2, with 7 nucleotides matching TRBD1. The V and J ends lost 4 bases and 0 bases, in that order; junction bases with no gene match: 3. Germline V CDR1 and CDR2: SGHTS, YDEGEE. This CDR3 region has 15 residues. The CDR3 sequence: CASSPGTANTGELFF. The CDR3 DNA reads TGTGCCAGCAGCCCCGGGACAGCGAACACCGGGGAGCTGTTTTTT.

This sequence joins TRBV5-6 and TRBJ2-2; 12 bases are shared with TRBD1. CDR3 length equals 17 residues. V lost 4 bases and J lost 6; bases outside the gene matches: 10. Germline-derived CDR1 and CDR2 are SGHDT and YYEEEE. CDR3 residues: CASSPPRDRGRPGELFF. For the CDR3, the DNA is TGTGCCAGCAGCCCGCCCCGGGACAGGGGGCGGCCCGGGGAGCTGTTTTTT.